This T cell receptor beta chain was retrieved from a study of blood T cells in healthy people across ages. General study points: Higher naive T cell percentage went strongly together with higher TCR beta diversity. Unknown donor CMV status possibly confounded expanded clonotype changes.

Remarks on this clonotype: What it recognizes is unknown.

RNA extraction gave at least 5.5 micrograms of total RNA per sample. The second PCR ran roughly 6 to 12 cycles with a sample-barcoded 5' primer and J-beta primers. TCRdb re-called the 5' RACE reads through MiXCR, storing one row per CDR3 protein. In the table there are some 1.4 million distinct CDR3 sequences, about 40% of which are singletons. The source of this sequence is a woman aged 18-35 years in good health. Sequencing was done on a sample of blood.

The CDR3 nucleotides are TGCAGTGCAAGGAGGGACAGGGGCAGAAATGAGCAGTTCTTC. Its protein is CSARRDRGRNEQFF. The genes are TRBV20-1 and TRBJ2-1; TRBD1 agrees at 10 bases. V was pared by 6 bases and J by 7 bases, with 9 bases of the junction left unmatched. The CDR3 totals 14 residues. Germline-derived CDR1 and CDR2 are DFQATT and SNEGSKA (reference sequence).